These 23 T cell receptor beta chains originate from one sample sequenced in a study of shared clonotypes between healthy human individuals. Sequencing was performed with immunoSEQ multiplex PCR; in TCRdb, only in-frame clones are kept and a portion is missing. The profile shows more than 2,000,000 clones, approximately 93% of them singletons. Material for sequencing was naive CD4+ T cells from PBMCs. The sample's subset: CD45RA+ positively selected. These receptors were collected from a man between 18 and 35 years old in good health. Some clones in this sample may be carry-over from other donors' samples.

The chain's CDR3 is CATSRVAFADTGELFF. The CDR3 DNA reads as TGTGCCACCAGCAGAGTGGCATTCGCGGACACCGGGGAGCTGTTTTTT. The V gene is TRBV15, the J gene TRBJ2-2; no clear D. CDR1 is LNHNV, CDR2 YYDKDF, per germline (reference sequence). The CDR3 extends over 16 amino acids. Trimming left V 1 base short and J 3 bases short, with 12 bases between.

The CDR3 is CAAGKAGYNEQFF. The CDR3 DNA reads as TGTGCCGCAGGGAAAGCCGGTTACAATGAGCAGTTCTTC. V gene TRBV6-5 combines with J gene TRBJ2-1, with TRBD1 as a possible D gene (5 bases). From germline, CDR1 is MNHEY and CDR2 SVGAGI. V was clipped by 11 bases and J by 4 bases, with 15 bases between them. The CDR3 consists of 13 residues.

This clone was picked up a small number of times. In the same sample, other DNA sequences code for this CDR3. J is TRBJ2-7 and V is TRBV5-1; TRBD2 aligns across 10 bases. The CDR3 spans 15 residues. With V trimmed by 0 bases and J by 4 bases, 4 bases remained unmatched. Germline V lookup: CDR1 SGHRS, CDR2 YFSETQ. For the CDR3, the DNA is TGCGCCAGCAGCTTGGCCGGGACTAGCGCTTACGAGCAGTACTTC. Translation: CASSLAGTSAYEQYF.

CDR3 coding DNA: TGTGCCAGCAGCGGCCAGTCGGGCAATGAGCAGTTCTTC. Protein product: CASSGQSGNEQFF. This chain links TRBV7-2 with TRBJ2-1; D is uncertain. Trimming left V 5 bases short and J 6 bases short, with 11 bases between. The CDR3 consists of 13 residues. Germline lookup yields CDR1 SGHTA and CDR2 FQGNSA.

The rearrangement joins TRBV9 to TRBJ2-2; tentatively, D is TRBD1 (6 bases). The CDR3 runs 15 residues. From germline, CDR1 is SGDLS and CDR2 YYNGEE. V lost 8 bases to trimming and J lost 5 bases, with 19 bases between them. The CDR3 spells CASSRGHSITGELFF. In DNA form, the CDR3 reads TGTGCCAGTTCAAGGGGACACTCTATTACCGGGGAGCTGTTTTTT.

The genes are TRBV2 and TRBJ2-2; the match to TRBD1 covers 7 bases. V shed 4 bases and J 5 bases; nucleotides not matched to a gene: 13. The CDR3 extends over 17 amino acids. Germline V gene lookup returns CDR1 SNHLY and CDR2 FYNNEI. In DNA form, the CDR3 reads TGTGCCAGCAGTGGACAGGGACGAGGTGGTTTAACCGGGGAGCTGTTTTTT. Residues: CASSGQGRGGLTGELFF.

The rearrangement uses TRBV4-1 and TRBJ2-5; D is possibly TRBD1 or TRBD2 (5 bases each). The V end lost 6 bases, the J end lost 1 base, and 12 bases lay between the germline ends. Germline CDR1 is MGHRA and CDR2 is YSYEKL. This CDR3 spans 14 amino acids. Written as DNA, the CDR3 is TGCGCCAGCAGGGGGGTGGGATCCCAAGAGACCCAGTACTTC. It specifies CASRGVGSQETQYF.

This sequence joins TRBV5-1 and TRBJ2-1; TRBD2 agrees at 10 bases. The V gene end was trimmed by 4 bases and the J gene end by 6 bases; junction bases not matched to a gene: 10. CDR3 length: 16 residues. Germline values: CDR1 SGHRS, CDR2 YFSETQ. The CDR3 loop reads CASSPWASGSANEQFF. CDR3 nucleotide sequence: TGCGCCAGCAGCCCGTGGGCTAGCGGGAGCGCCAATGAGCAGTTCTTC.

Regarding this clone: The identical CDR3 is also encoded by other nucleotide sequences in the sample. The chain links TRBV30 to TRBJ1-1; no reliable D call. The CDR3 is 12 residues long. From germline, CDR1 is GTSNPN and CDR2 SVGIG (reference sequence). Trimming took off 1 base at V and 2 bases at J, with 5 bases between the two ends. This CDR3 reads CAWSEGNTEAFF. The CDR3, as DNA: TGTGCCTGGAGTGAAGGAAACACTGAAGCTTTCTTT.

The J gene is TRBJ2-1, the V gene TRBV19, with 9 bases that match TRBD2. The germline V gene encodes CDR1 LNHDA and CDR2 SQIVND (reference sequence). V shed 4 bases, J shed 4 bases, and the junction held 2 bases outside the gene matches. The CDR3 contains 14 residues. The CDR3 sequence: CASSRLAAYNEQFF. CDR3 bases: TGTGCCAGTAGTAGACTAGCGGCTTACAATGAGCAGTTCTTC.

The chain is built from TRBV5-4 and TRBJ1-2; 7 bases line up with TRBD1. V was pared by 2 bases and J by 7 bases, with 5 bases of the junction left unmatched. The germline V gene encodes CDR1 SGHNT and CDR2 YYREEE (reference sequence). CDR3 length: 13 amino acids. The CDR3 DNA is TGTGCCAGCAGCTTAACAGGGGTGGGTGGCTACACCTTC. As protein: CASSLTGVGGYTF.

The chain carries TRBV5-1 and TRBJ1-1; maybe TRBD1 (5 bases). Germline CDR1 is SGHRS and CDR2 is YFSETQ. V lost 4 bases, J lost 4 bases, and 14 bases lay in between. CDR3 length: 14 amino acids. Here the CDR3 DNA reads TGCGCCAGCAGCCCCCCTGGGGGTGTCACTGAAGCTTTCTTT. Translating gives CASSPPGGVTEAFF.

V and J are TRBV9 and TRBJ2-5; D is ambiguous. Trimming left V 4 bases short and J 2 bases short, with 15 bases between. In germline, CDR1 is SGDLS, CDR2 YYNGEE. CDR3 length equals 15 residues. The CDR3 sequence is CASSPRPHPQETQYF. CDR3 nucleotides: TGTGCCAGCAGCCCCAGGCCCCACCCTCAAGAGACCCAGTACTTC.

This chain links TRBV30 with TRBJ2-5, with a weak D call TRBD2 (5 bases). The J call may be wrong; the DNA end is better matched by TRBJ2-7. CDR1 is GTSNPN, CDR2 SVGIG, per germline (reference sequence). This CDR3 is built from 15 residues. The CDR3 DNA reads TGTGCCTGGAGGACGGACTGGCCGACCCCCTACGAGCAGTACTTC. Amino acid sequence: CAWRTDWPTPYEQYF.

This clone appeared a single time. The gene calls are TRBV6-6 and TRBJ1-2, with D maybe TRBD1 (5 bases). V was clipped by 6 bases and J by 2 bases, with 10 bases between them. Germline V lookup: CDR1 MNHNY, CDR2 SVGAGI (reference sequence). The CDR3 extends over 13 amino acids. CDR3 loop: CASSQRQNYGYTF. The CDR3 DNA reads as TGTGCCAGCAGCCAAAGACAGAACTATGGCTACACCTTC.

This chain connects TRBV5-4 to TRBJ1-1; 8 positions agree with TRBD1. Germline CDR1 and CDR2: SGHNT and YYREEE (reference sequence). Trimming cost V 4 bases and J 3 bases; bases outside gene matches: 8. The length of the CDR3 is 15 residues. This chain's CDR3 is CASSLYPTGDTEAFF. The CDR3 DNA sequence: TGTGCCAGCAGCCTCTACCCGACAGGGGACACTGAAGCTTTCTTT.

The chain employs TRBV5-5 and TRBJ2-3, with unresolved D. V lost 1 base and J lost 4, with 10 bases in between. CDR1 and CDR2 (germline): SGHKS, YYEKEE (reference sequence). This CDR3 is 14 amino acids long. CDR3 DNA: TGTGCCAGCAGCTTGAGGGTAGGTCCAGATACGCAGTATTTT. It encodes CASSLRVGPDTQYF.

The rearrangement links TRBV29-1 to TRBJ1-1, with D possibly being TRBD1 (5 bases). Germline assignment: CDR1 SQVTM and CDR2 ANQGSEA. The CDR3 totals 13 residues. V was shortened by 4 bases and J by 3 bases, with 12 bases between the two germline ends. CDR3 sequence reads: CSVGLQVHTEAFF. The CDR3 region has the DNA TGCAGCGTTGGTTTACAGGTTCACACTGAAGCTTTCTTT.

The chain carries TRBV28 and TRBJ1-3, with a weak D call TRBD1 (5 bases). Trimming stripped 6 bases from V and 0 bases from J, with 18 bases between. The CDR3 runs to 17 residues. Looked up from germline, CDR1 is MDHEN and CDR2 is SYDVKM. The CDR3 sequence: CASRPKIGVSSGNTIYF. The DNA for the CDR3 is TGTGCCAGCAGACCAAAAATAGGGGTCAGCTCTGGAAACACCATATATTTT.

The V and J genes are TRBV4-3 and TRBJ2-1, with unresolved D. V was pared by 3 bases and J by 1 base, with 10 bases between. Germline V gives CDR1 LGHNA, CDR2 YSLEER. The length of the CDR3 is 15 residues. CDR3 in amino acids: CASSQNRWSYNEQFF. As DNA, the CDR3 is TGCGCCAGCAGCCAGAATAGATGGTCCTACAATGAGCAGTTCTTC.

The chain employs TRBV6-4 and TRBJ1-5; TRBD1 matches at 9 bases. The CDR3 covers 17 residues. The trim removed 2 bases at V and 0 bases at J, leaving 5 bases unmatched. CDR1 and CDR2 (germline): MRHNA, SNTAGT. For the CDR3, the DNA is TGTGCCAGCAGTGACGGAGACAGGGGGAATAGCAATCAGCCCCAGCATTTT. Translation: CASSDGDRGNSNQPQHF.

The rearrangement joins TRBV2 to TRBJ1-2, with D uncertain. The V end lost 7 bases, the J end lost 4 bases, and 13 bases lay between the germline ends. The CDR3 length is 13 residues. Germline V gene lookup returns CDR1 SNHLY and CDR2 FYNNEI. The CDR3 loop reads CASMGGSTYGYTF. CDR3 sequence (DNA): TGTGCCAGCATGGGAGGGAGTACCTATGGCTACACCTTC.

Points on this clone: Additional DNA sequences in this sample encode the identical CDR3. The chain recombines TRBV30 with TRBJ1-5; D not certain. The length of the CDR3 is 13 residues. V dropped 1 base and J dropped 0 bases, with 4 bases sitting between them. Germline CDR1 and CDR2: GTSNPN and SVGIG (reference sequence). The CDR3 loop reads CAWSDRSNQPQHF. The CDR3 DNA reads as TGTGCCTGGAGTGACCGTAGCAATCAGCCCCAGCATTTT.